These 9 T cell receptor beta chains originate from one sample sequenced in a study of T-cell reconstitution after alpha-beta-depleted transplantation in children. The library targeted TCRbeta and was prepared with unique molecular identifiers. TCRdb used MiXCR to reprocess the PCR reads, holding one entry per CDR3 protein. The sample records roughly 200,000 distinct CDR3 sequences, over 5.5% being singletons. Sample: PBMCs from the stem cell graft donor, taken from the stem cell graft. The receptors were sampled from a human donor who donated a stem cell graft to a child with Wiskott-Aldrich syndrome.

V gene TRBV20-1 combines with J gene TRBJ1-1; weak D call: TRBD1 (6 bases). CDR1 DFQATT and CDR2 SNEGSKA come from the germline V gene (reference sequence). Between the trimmed V and J ends, which lost 1 base and 4 bases, there was a span of 10 bases. The CDR3 totals 13 residues. CDR3 in amino acids: CSARGEGGTEAFF. DNA of the CDR3: TGCAGTGCTAGAGGGGAAGGGGGCACTGAAGCTTTCTTT.

This clonotype turned up a few times. This chain joins TRBV3-1 and TRBJ1-2; D gene ambiguous. Germline CDR1 reads LGHDT; CDR2 reads YNNKEL (reference sequence). V shed 4 bases and J shed 6 bases, with 27 bases lying between them. The CDR3 has 18 residues. CDR3 protein: CASSRHPRRSTPPNGYTF. The CDR3 DNA sequence: TGTGCCAGCAGCCGCCACCCGCGGAGATCCACACCACCTAATGGCTACACCTTC. The variable domain in full, with the rest retrieved from reference TRBV3-1 and TRBJ1-2, is DTAVSQTPKYLVTQMGNDKSIKCEQNLGHDTMYWYKQDSKKFLKIMFSYNNKELIINETVPNRFSPKSPDKAHLNLHINSLELGDSAVYFCASSRHPRRSTPPNGYTFGSGTRLTVV.

The V call is TRBV5-6, the J call TRBJ2-7; possible D gene TRBD1, 5 bases. The length of the CDR3 is 13 residues. CDR1 is SGHDT, CDR2 YYEEEE, per germline. The germline V and J ends were trimmed by 8 bases and 6 bases, with 18 bases remaining between them. CDR3 DNA: TGTGCCAGGGGCCTCAGGGTGCTCTGCGAGCAGTACTTC. This gives the protein CARGLRVLCEQYF.

This clonotype was counted ten times or more. The J gene is TRBJ1-2, the V gene TRBV5-1; weak D call: TRBD1 (5 bases). This CDR3 region has 16 residues. Trimming left V 4 bases short and J 2 bases short, with 18 bases between. CDR1 and CDR2 (germline): SGHRS, YFSETQ. This CDR3 is CASSREGKGLNYGYTF. In DNA, the CDR3 is TGCGCCAGCAGCCGGGAGGGGAAAGGGCTAAACTATGGCTACACCTTC.

This clonotype has a count of ten or more. V gene TRBV24-1 combines with J gene TRBJ1-2; D is uncertain. CDR3 size: 12 residues. With 7 bases removed from V and 1 base from J, the gap between germline ends came to 6 bases. CDR1 is KGHDR, CDR2 SFDVKD, per germline. The CDR3 DNA sequence: TGTGCCACCAGCCTAAATAACTATGGCTACACCTTC. This codes for CATSLNNYGYTF.

This clonotype has a count of ten or more. This chain connects TRBV5-1 to TRBJ2-1; D is possibly TRBD2 (6 bases). Germline-derived CDR1 and CDR2 are SGHRS and YFSETQ. This CDR3 contains 13 residues. Deletions cut 0 bases from V and 9 bases from J, with 10 bases between. DNA of the CDR3: TGCGCCAGCAGCTTGGACCCGGAGGGTGAGCAGTTCTTC. Translated, it gives CASSLDPEGEQFF.

The table lists this clonotype with a count of one. CDR3 DNA: TGTGCCAGCACTCCTAGCGGGAGAGAGGAGACCCAGTACTTC. Translated, it gives CASTPSGREETQYF. J is TRBJ2-5 and V is TRBV12-3 or TRBV12-4, with 10 bases fitting TRBD2. V was clipped by 7 bases and J by 5 bases; unmatched bases: 7. This CDR3 is built from 14 residues.

The table lists this clonotype with many counts. The genes are TRBV12-3 or TRBV12-4 and TRBJ2-7; TRBD1 agrees at 8 bases. With 4 bases clipped from V and 12 bases from J, the junction kept 11 bases outside the gene matches. The CDR3 spans 13 residues. The CDR3 here is CASSSPGRQGLYF. DNA of the CDR3: TGTGCCAGCAGTTCCCCAGGGCGACAGGGGCTGTACTTC.

This clonotype was observed a handful of times. In nucleotides, the CDR3 is TGTGCCAGCAGCTCAAGTAGGAGACTAGCGGGAGCTGGGGCCAACGTCCTGACTTTC. Protein product: CASSSSRRLAGAGANVLTF. The chain employs TRBV12-3 or TRBV12-4 and TRBJ2-6; 12 bases are a match to TRBD2. V gave up 6 bases and J gave up 2 bases; unmatched junction bases: 11. CDR3 size: 19 residues.